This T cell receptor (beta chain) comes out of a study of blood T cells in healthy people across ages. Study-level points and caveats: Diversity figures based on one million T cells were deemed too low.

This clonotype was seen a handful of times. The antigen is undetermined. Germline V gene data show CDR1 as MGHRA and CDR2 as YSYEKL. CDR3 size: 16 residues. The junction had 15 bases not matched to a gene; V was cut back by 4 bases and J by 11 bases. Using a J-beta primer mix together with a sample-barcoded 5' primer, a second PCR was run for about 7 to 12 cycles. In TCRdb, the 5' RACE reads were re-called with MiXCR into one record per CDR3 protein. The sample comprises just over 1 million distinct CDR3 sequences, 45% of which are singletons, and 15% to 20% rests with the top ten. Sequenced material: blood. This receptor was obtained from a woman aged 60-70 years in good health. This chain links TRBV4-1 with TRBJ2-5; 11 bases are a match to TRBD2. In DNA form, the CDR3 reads TGCGCCAGCAGCCGTCTAGCGGGAGGTAGCTACAATGAGCAGTACTTC. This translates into CASSRLAGGSYNEQYF.